This is a list of T cell receptor beta chains from one sample in a study. MiXCR, run by TCRdb on the 5' RACE reads, gives a single entry per CDR3 protein. The sample includes around 50,000 distinct CDR3 sequences, about a sixth seen only once; the top ten take 2% to 2.5%. The specimen sequenced was naive CD4+ T cells sorted from blood. All receptors derive from a female donor with breast cancer. Each CDR3 is given with its conserved first and last residue. A D gene is named only where the DNA matches it firmly. A clone size is listed for some rows: how often the clone was seen (once, few, many), or a class if it is expanded.

V	J	size	D	CDR3	DNA
TRBV30	TRBJ1-6	few	TRBD1	CAWSKGDRDNSPLHF	TGTGCCTGGAGCAAAGGGGACAGGGACAATTCACCCCTCCACTTT
TRBV5-1	TRBJ2-5	few	-	CASSLGHLRGGQETQYF	TGCGCCAGCAGCTTAGGACACCTTCGTGGGGGCCAAGAGACCCAGTACTTC
TRBV6-1	TRBJ2-3	few	-	CASRDLLGSTDTQYF	TGTGCCAGCAGAGATTTACTAGGAAGCACAGATACGCAGTATTTT
TRBV6-1	TRBJ2-7	many	TRBD2	CASSEGGTRLYEQYF	TGTGCCAGCAGTGAAGGCGGGACTAGGCTCTACGAGCAGTACTTC
TRBV7-3	TRBJ2-3	-	-	CASSAGKRDTQYF	TGTGCCAGCAGCGCCGGAAAACGGGATACGCAGTATTTT
TRBV6-1	TRBJ1-3	few	TRBD1	CASSEVWDSSGNTIYF	TGTGCCAGCAGTGAAGTGTGGGACAGCTCTGGAAACACCATATATTTT
TRBV5-1	TRBJ1-1	-	TRBD1	CASSDGTGVTEAFF	TGCGCCAGCAGCGACGGGACAGGGGTCACTGAAGCTTTCTTT
TRBV7-9	TRBJ2-7	-	TRBD2	CASSRGVPPYEQYF	TGTGCCAGCAGTCGGGGGGTTCCCCCCTACGAGCAGTACTTC
TRBV4-3	TRBJ2-6	many	-	CASSQAGARGANVLTF	TGCGCCAGCAGCCAAGCAGGGGCAAGAGGGGCCAACGTCCTGACTTTC
TRBV20-1	TRBJ1-3	-	-	CSARDLTRSGNTIYF	TGCAGTGCTAGAGACCTGACGCGCTCTGGAAACACCATATATTTT
TRBV5-1	TRBJ2-2	-	-	CASSGGLGTGELFF	TGCGCCAGCAGCGGGGGTCTCGGCACCGGGGAGCTGTTTTTT
TRBV10-3	TRBJ2-1	-	-	CASKGEGRERFF	TGTGCCAGCAAGGGCGAGGGCAGGGAGCGGTTCTTC
TRBV20-1	TRBJ1-1	few	-	CSASRAGSRTEAFF	TGCAGTGCTAGTAGAGCAGGAAGTCGTACTGAAGCTTTCTTT
TRBV9	TRBJ2-7	few	TRBD2	CASSVASGIPTYEQYF	TGTGCCAGCAGCGTAGCCAGCGGGATACCCACCTACGAGCAGTACTTC
TRBV13	TRBJ1-3	-	-	CASSPFRKASGNTIYF	TGTGCCAGCAGCCCTTTTCGGAAAGCGTCTGGAAACACCATATATTTT
TRBV6-5	TRBJ2-1	many	-	CASRSGNEQFF	TGTGCCAGCAGATCGGGAAATGAGCAGTTCTTC
TRBV29-1	TRBJ1-1	many	-	CSVESSGESAFF	TGCAGCGTTGAATCGAGTGGGGAGTCAGCTTTCTTT
TRBV20-1	TRBJ1-1	-	TRBD1	CSAPGTGETSAFF	TGCAGTGCTCCCGGGACAGGGGAGACCTCGGCTTTCTTT
TRBV10-3	TRBJ1-4	once	-	CAISARRSEEKLFF	TGTGCCATCAGTGCGCGAAGGAGTGAAGAAAAACTGTTTTTT
TRBV11-1	TRBJ2-1	few	-	CASSFSVGTVSNEQFF	TGTGCCAGCAGCTTTTCCGTTGGGACTGTCTCTAATGAGCAGTTCTTC
TRBV13	TRBJ1-1	few	-	CASIRRTEAFF	TGTGCCAGCATCAGACGGACTGAAGCTTTCTTT
TRBV2	TRBJ2-7	-	TRBD1	CASSGQGTYEQYF	TGTGCCAGCAGCGGACAGGGAACCTACGAGCAGTACTTC
TRBV5-1	TRBJ2-1	-	-	CASSSGASGLSSYNEQFF	TGCGCCAGCAGCTCGGGGGCTAGCGGACTGAGCTCCTACAATGAGCAGTTCTTC
TRBV7-2	TRBJ2-1	few	-	CASSFYLDNEQFF	TGTGCCAGCAGCTTTTACCTAGACAATGAGCAGTTCTTC
TRBV5-1	TRBJ2-7	-	TRBD2	CASSLDRRRGDEQYF	TGCGCCAGCAGCTTGGATCGGCGTCGGGGGGACGAGCAGTACTTC
TRBV9	TRBJ1-1	many	-	CASSAHFGGGGTEAFF	TGTGCCAGCAGCGCCCACTTCGGGGGGGGAGGCACTGAAGCTTTCTTT
TRBV9	TRBJ2-6	few	-	CASSVWNSGANVLTF	TGTGCCAGCAGCGTATGGAACTCTGGGGCCAACGTCCTGACTTTC
TRBV5-1	TRBJ1-4	many	TRBD1	CASSLDGTGPNEKLFF	TGCGCCAGCAGCTTGGACGGGACAGGGCCTAATGAAAAACTGTTTTTT
TRBV29-1	TRBJ1-2	many	TRBD1	CSASTGSNYGYTF	TGCAGCGCCTCGACAGGGAGCAACTATGGCTACACCTTC
TRBV6-2/TRBV6-3	TRBJ2-1	few	-	CASSPHTGNNEQLF	TGTGCCAGCAGCCCTCACACGGGGAACAATGAGCAGCTCTTC
TRBV20-1	TRBJ2-3	few	-	CSARDGLARDTQYF	TGCAGTGCTAGAGATGGCCTAGCAAGAGATACGCAGTATTTT
TRBV10-3	TRBJ2-7	-	-	CAISDGTYEQYF	TGTGCCATCAGTGACGGTACCTACGAGCAGTACTTC
TRBV7-2	TRBJ2-3	few	-	CASSLHTDTQYF	TGTGCCAGCAGCCTACACACAGATACGCAGTATTTT
TRBV7-9	TRBJ2-7	few	-	CASSERRRGLTYEQYF	TGTGCCAGCAGCGAGAGACGACGGGGCCTAACCTACGAGCAGTACTTC
TRBV28	TRBJ2-1	many	TRBD2	CASSLGAGTGENEQFF	TGTGCCAGCAGTTTAGGAGCGGGGACCGGGGAGAATGAGCAGTTCTTC
TRBV12-3/TRBV12-4	TRBJ2-1	few	-	CASSPGGSGANNEQFF	TGTGCCAGCAGCCCCGGGGGGTCAGGGGCTAACAATGAGCAGTTCTTC
TRBV7-2	TRBJ2-5	many	-	CASTGWYSQETQYF	TGTGCCAGTACGGGGTGGTACTCCCAAGAGACCCAGTACTTC
TRBV7-8	TRBJ2-2	-	TRBD2	CASSLARLAGVSNTGELFF	TGTGCCAGCAGCTTAGCGAGACTAGCGGGAGTCTCGAACACCGGGGAGCTGTTTTTT